This entry is about one TCR beta chain. Its antigen is as yet unknown. This entry belongs to a study of OX40 agonist ivuxolimab in advanced cancers. Looking at the study overall: Participants, 70% to 90% male, averaged about 56 years of age, ranging from roughly 23 to 80. Points from the study as a whole: The study did not work out the antigen specificity of the expanded peripheral T cells. The average count of expanded clones was higher among CD8+ T cells than among CD4+.

Assay used: immunoSEQ multiplex PCR; TCRdb lists only in-frame clones, some missing. Here the sample spans about 69,000 clones, about 80% being singletons. The junction had 11 bases not matched to a gene; V was cut back by 4 bases and J by 7 bases. The CDR3 contains 15 residues. Germline lookup yields CDR1 SEHNR and CDR2 FQNEAQ (reference sequence). The TCR sequence derives from an adult with an advanced solid tumor such as melanoma, head and neck, liver or kidney cancer. Sample: CD4+ or CD8+ T cells sorted from blood, taken in a trial of the OX40 agonist ivuxolimab. This chain connects TRBV7-9 to TRBJ2-7, with TRBD2 matching over 9 bases. As DNA, the CDR3 is TGTGCCAGCAGCTCCCGGGTAGCGGGAGCCGGAGAGCAGTACTTC. It translates to CASSSRVAGAGEQYF.